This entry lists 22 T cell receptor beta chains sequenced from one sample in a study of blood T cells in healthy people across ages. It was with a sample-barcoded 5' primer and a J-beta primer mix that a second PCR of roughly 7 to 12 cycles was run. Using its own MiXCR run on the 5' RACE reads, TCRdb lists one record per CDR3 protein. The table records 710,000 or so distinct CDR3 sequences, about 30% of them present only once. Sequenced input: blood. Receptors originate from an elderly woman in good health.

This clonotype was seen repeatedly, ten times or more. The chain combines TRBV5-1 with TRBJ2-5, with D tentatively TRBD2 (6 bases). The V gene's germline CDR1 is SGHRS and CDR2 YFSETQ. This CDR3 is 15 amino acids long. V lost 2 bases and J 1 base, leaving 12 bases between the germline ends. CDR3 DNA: TGCGCCAGCAGCTTCGCCCGGGGAGGCCAAGAGACCCAGTACTTC. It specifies CASSFARGGQETQYF. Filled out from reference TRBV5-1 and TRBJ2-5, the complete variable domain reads KAGVTQTPRYLIKTRGQQVTLSCSPISGHRSVSWYQQTPGQGLQFLFEYFSETQRNKGNFPGRFSGRQFSNSRSEMNVSTLELGDSALYLCASSFARGGQETQYFGPGTRLLVL.

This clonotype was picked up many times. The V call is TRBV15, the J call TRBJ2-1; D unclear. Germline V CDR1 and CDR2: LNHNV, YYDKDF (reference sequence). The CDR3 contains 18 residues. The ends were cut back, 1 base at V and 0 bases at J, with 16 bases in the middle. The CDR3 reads CATSRGLGMVSSYNEQFF. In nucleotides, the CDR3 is TGTGCCACCAGCAGAGGCCTTGGGATGGTAAGCTCCTACAATGAGCAGTTCTTC.

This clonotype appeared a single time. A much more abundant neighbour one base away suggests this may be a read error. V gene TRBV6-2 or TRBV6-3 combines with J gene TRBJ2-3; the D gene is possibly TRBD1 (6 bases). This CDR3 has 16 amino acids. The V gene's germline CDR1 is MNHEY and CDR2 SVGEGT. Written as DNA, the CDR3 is TGTGCCAGCAGCAACTCCAGGGGCTCTGGCACAGATACGCTGTATTTT. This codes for CASSNSRGSGTDTLYF.

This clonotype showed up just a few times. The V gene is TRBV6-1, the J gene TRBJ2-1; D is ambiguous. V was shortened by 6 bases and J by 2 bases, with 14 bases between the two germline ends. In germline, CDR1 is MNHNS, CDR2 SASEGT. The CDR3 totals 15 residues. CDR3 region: CASRPSSSPYNEQFF. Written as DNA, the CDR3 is TGTGCCAGCAGACCTTCTAGTAGCCCCTACAATGAGCAGTTCTTC.

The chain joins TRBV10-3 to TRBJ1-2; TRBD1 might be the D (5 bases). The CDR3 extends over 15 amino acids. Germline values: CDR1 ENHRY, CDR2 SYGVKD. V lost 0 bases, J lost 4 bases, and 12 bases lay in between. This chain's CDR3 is CAISESGGASYGYTF. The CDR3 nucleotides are TGTGCCATCAGTGAGTCAGGCGGGGCCTCCTATGGCTACACCTTC.

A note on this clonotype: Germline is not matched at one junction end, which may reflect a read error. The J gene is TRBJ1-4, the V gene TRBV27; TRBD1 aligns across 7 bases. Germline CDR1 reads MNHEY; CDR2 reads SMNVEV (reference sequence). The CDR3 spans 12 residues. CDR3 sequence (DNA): TGTGCCAACAGTTTTAGCAGGGGGAAACTGTTTTTT. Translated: CANSFSRGKLFF.

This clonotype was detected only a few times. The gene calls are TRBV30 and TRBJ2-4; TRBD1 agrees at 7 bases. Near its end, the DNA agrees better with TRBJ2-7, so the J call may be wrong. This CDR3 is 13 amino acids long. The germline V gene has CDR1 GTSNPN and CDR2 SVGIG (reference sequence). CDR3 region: CAWRVQGTYEQYF. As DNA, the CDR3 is TGTGCCTGGAGGGTACAGGGGACCTACGAGCAGTACTTC.

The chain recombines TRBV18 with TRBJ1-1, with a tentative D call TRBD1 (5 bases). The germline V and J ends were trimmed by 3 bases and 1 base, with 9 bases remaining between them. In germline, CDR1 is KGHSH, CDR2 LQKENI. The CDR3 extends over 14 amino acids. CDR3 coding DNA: TGTGCCAGCTCACCTACGACAGCGAACACTGAAGCTTTCTTT. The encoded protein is CASSPTTANTEAFF.

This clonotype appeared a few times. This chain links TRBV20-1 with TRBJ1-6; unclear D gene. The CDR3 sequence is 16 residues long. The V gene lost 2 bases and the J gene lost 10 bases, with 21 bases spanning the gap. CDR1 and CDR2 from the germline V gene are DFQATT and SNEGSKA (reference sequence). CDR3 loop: CSARINSGSRLSPLHF. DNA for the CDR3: TGCAGTGCTAGAATTAATTCCGGATCCCGCTTATCACCCCTCCACTTT.

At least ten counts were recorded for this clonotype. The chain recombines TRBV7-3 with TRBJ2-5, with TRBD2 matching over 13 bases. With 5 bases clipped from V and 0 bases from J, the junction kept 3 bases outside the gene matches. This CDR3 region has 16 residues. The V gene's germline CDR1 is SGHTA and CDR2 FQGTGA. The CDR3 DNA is TGTGCCAGCAGCCAAGGGACTAGCGGGGACCAAGAGACCCAGTACTTC. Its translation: CASSQGTSGDQETQYF.

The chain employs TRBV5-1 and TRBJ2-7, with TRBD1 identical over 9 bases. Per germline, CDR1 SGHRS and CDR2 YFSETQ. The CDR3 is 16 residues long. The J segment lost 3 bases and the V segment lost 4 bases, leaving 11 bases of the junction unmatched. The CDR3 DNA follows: TGCGCCAGCAGCAGGGGGAACAGGGGGCGAATCTACGAGCAGTACTTC. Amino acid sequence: CASSRGNRGRIYEQYF.

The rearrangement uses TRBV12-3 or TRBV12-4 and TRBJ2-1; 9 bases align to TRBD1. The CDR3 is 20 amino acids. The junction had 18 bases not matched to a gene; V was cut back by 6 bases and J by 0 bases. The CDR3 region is CASSSWDRVSSGGSYNEQFF. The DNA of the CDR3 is TGTGCCAGCAGCTCCTGGGACAGGGTATCTTCGGGGGGCTCCTACAATGAGCAGTTCTTC.

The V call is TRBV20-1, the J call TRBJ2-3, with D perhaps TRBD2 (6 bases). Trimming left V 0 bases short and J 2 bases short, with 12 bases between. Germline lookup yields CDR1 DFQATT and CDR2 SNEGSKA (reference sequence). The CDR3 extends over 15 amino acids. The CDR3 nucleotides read TGCAGTGCTAGAGATCTGGGGGACTCCACAGATACGCAGTATTTT. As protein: CSARDLGDSTDTQYF.

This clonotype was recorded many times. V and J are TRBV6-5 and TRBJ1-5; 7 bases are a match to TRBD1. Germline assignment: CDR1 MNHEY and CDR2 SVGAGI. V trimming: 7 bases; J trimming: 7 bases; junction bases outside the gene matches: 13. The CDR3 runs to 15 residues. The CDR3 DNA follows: TGTGCCAGCAAACGACAGGGATCTACGGGACAGCCCCAGCATTTT. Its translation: CASKRQGSTGQPQHF.

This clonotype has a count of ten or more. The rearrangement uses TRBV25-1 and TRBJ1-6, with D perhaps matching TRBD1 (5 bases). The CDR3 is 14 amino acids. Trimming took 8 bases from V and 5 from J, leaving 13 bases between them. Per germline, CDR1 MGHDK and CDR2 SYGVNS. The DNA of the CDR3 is TGTGCCAGCTCTCCCGGGACGGATAATTCACCCCTCCACTTT. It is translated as CASSPGTDNSPLHF.

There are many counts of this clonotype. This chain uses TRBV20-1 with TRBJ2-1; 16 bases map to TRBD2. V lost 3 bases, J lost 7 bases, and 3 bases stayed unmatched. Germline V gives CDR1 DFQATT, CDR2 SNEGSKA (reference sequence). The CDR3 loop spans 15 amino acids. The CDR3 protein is CSARGTSGGANEQFF. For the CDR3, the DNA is TGCAGTGCTAGGGGGACTAGCGGGGGGGCAAATGAGCAGTTCTTC.

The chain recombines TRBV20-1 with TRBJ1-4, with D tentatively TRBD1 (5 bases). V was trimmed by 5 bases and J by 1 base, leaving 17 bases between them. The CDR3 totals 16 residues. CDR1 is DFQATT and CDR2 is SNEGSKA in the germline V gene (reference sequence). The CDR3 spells CSAVPGTSRTNEKLFF. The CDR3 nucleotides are TGCAGTGCTGTCCCCGGGACGTCCCGAACTAATGAAAAACTGTTTTTT.

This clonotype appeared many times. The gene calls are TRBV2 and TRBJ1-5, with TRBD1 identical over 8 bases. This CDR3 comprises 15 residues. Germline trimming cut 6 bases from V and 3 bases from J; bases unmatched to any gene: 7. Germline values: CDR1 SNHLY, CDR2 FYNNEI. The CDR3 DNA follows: TGTGCCAGCAGACTCGACAGGGGAGTCAATCAGCCCCAGCATTTT. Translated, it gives CASRLDRGVNQPQHF.

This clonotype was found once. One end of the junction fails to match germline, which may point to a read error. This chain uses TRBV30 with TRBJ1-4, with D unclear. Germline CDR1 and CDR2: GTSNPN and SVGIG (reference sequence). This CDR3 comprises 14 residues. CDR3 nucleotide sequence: TGTGCCCGGAGTGTAAACCGGGGAAGTGGAAAACTGTTTTTT. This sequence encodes CARSVNRGSGKLFF.

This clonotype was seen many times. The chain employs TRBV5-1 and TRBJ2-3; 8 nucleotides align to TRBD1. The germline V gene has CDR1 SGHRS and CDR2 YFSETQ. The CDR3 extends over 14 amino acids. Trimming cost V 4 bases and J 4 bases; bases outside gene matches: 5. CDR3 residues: CASSTGQGSDTQYF. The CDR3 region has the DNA TGCGCCAGCAGCACCGGACAGGGATCAGATACGCAGTATTTT.

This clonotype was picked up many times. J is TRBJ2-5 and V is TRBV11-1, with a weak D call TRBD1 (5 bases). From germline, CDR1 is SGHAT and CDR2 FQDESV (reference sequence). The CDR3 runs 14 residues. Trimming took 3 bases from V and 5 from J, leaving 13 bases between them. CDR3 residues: CASSFLSTEETQYF. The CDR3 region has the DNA TGTGCCAGCAGCTTCTTGTCGACAGAGGAGACCCAGTACTTC.

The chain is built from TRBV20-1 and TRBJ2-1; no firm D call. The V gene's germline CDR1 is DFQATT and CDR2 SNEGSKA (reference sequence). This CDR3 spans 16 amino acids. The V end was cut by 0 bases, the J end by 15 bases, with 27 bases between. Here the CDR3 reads CSARDRTGEFLRVVFF. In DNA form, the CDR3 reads TGCAGTGCTAGAGATCGGACCGGAGAGTTCTTAAGAGTAGTGTTCTTC.